A selection of T cell receptor beta chains follows, all from one sample in a study of blood T cells in healthy people across ages. From the 5' RACE reads, TCRdb called clonotypes with MiXCR, one entry per CDR3 protein. Of 650,000 to 700,000 distinct CDR3 sequences in the sample, around 50% were seen once. Sequenced material: blood. All receptors derive from a woman older than 75 in good health. The CDR3 runs from the conserved cysteine through the conserved F or W. A D gene is named only where the DNA matches it firmly. Size tells how often a clone was seen (once, few, many) or the class of an expanded clone, and some rows leave it out.

>TRBJ2-4|-|TRBV4-3|TRBD1
TGCGCCAGCAGCCAAAGTGACAGGGCTAACATTCAGTACTTC
CASSQSDRANIQYF
>TRBJ2-4|many|TRBV7-2|-
TGTGCCAGCAGCTTAGGGCAGATAAACATTCAGTACTTC
CASSLGQINIQYF
>TRBJ2-1|many|TRBV7-3|TRBD1
TGTGCCAGCAGCTTACGACAGGGGGCGGATGAGCAGTTCTTC
CASSLRQGADEQFF
>TRBJ2-5|many|TRBV7-9|-
TGTGCCAGCAGCTTAGCGAACGGATACCAAGAGACCCAGTACTTC
CASSLANGYQETQYF
>TRBJ2-3|few|TRBV25-1|-
TGTGCCAGCAGTGAATTGCGCGGGAAAACAGATACGCAGTATTTT
CASSELRGKTDTQYF
>TRBJ2-2|-|TRBV7-3|-
TGTGCCAGCAGCTTACAGGGGACGGCGAACACCGGGGAGCTGTTTTTT
CASSLQGTANTGELFF
>TRBJ1-2|-|TRBV2|-
TGTGCCAGCAGTCCCCAGACGGGTGGCGATAATGGCTACACCTTC
CASSPQTGGDNGYTF
>TRBJ2-5|-|TRBV2|TRBD2
TGTGCCAGCAGTGCCCTCCTGATCGGGGGGGCCTCCTTTGGTGAGCAGTACTTC
CASSALLIGGASFGEQYF
>TRBJ1-3|-|TRBV5-1|-
TGCGCCAGCAGCTTGGAACGGAGCTCTGGAAACACCATATATTTT
CASSLERSSGNTIYF
>TRBJ1-2|-|TRBV11-2|-
TGTGCCAGCAGCTTAGATGGGGCCGGGGACTATGGCTACACCTTC
CASSLDGAGDYGYTF
>TRBJ2-3|-|TRBV14|-
TGTGCCAGCAACGGACAGCTCACAGATACGCAGTATTTT
CASNGQLTDTQYF
>TRBJ2-7|-|TRBV29-1|TRBD1
TGCAGCGTCATCTGGACAGGCAGAGGCTACGAGCAGTACTTC
CSVIWTGRGYEQYF
>TRBJ2-7|-|TRBV6-5|TRBD2
TGTGCCAGCAGGCCGTCGGGACTAGCGGGAAACGAGCAGTACTTC
CASRPSGLAGNEQYF
>TRBJ2-3|many|TRBV7-2|-
TGTGCCAGCAGCTTAGCGTATAGCTCAGATACGCAGTATTTT
CASSLAYSSDTQYF
>TRBJ1-5|-|TRBV15|-
TGTGCCACCAGCAGACGGGGTAGCAATCAGCCCCAGCATTTT
CATSRRGSNQPQHF
>TRBJ2-7|-|TRBV20-1|-
TGCAGTACTAGAGAGGGTGGAGGGGGGTACGAGCAGTACTTC
CSTREGGGGYEQYF
>TRBJ2-1|-|TRBV10-3|TRBD2
TGTGCCATAGACATCGGGACTAGCGGGGGGGCCGTTGAGCAGTTCTTC
CAIDIGTSGGAVEQFF
>TRBJ1-4|-|TRBV5-1|TRBD1
TGCGCCAGCAGCTCTGCCGGGACAGGGGACGAAAAACTGTTTTTT
CASSSAGTGDEKLFF
>TRBJ1-2|-|TRBV7-9|-
TGTGCCAGCAGCTCCTTTCGGGGAAGGGGAGTCTATGGCTACACCTTC
CASSSFRGRGVYGYTF
>TRBJ2-1|few|TRBV5-1|TRBD2
TGCGCCAGCAGCGCCACTAGCGGGAGTAATGAGCAGTTCTTC
CASSATSGSNEQFF
>TRBJ1-1|few|TRBV5-1|-
TGCGCCAGCAGCTTTGCAGACATGAACACTGAAGCTTTCTTT
CASSFADMNTEAFF
>TRBJ2-2|few|TRBV12-3/TRBV12-4|-
TGTGCCAGCAGTTTAATGTCAGGAAGGAACACCGGGGAGCTGTTTTTT
CASSLMSGRNTGELFF
>TRBJ2-7|once|TRBV6-6|-
TGTGCCAGCAGTTACTCTTGGGGGGTGGGATCCTACGAGCAGTACTTC
CASSYSWGVGSYEQYF
>TRBJ2-1|-|TRBV28|TRBD2
TGTGCCAGCAGTAACGGGGGGTTAGCGGGAGATTACAATGAGCAGTTCTTC
CASSNGGLAGDYNEQFF
>TRBJ1-1|many|TRBV5-1|-
TGCGCCAGCAGCTTGGGCCTCCAGAACACTGAAGCTTTCTTT
CASSLGLQNTEAFF
>TRBJ1-6|-|TRBV7-2|-
TGTGCCAGCAGCGGTGGTGGTGTTGCCTATAATTCACCCCTCCACTTT
CASSGGGVAYNSPLHF
>TRBJ2-1|-|TRBV20-1|TRBD1
TGCAGTGCCGAAAGGGGGACAGGGTTTAAGAATGAGCAGTTCTTC
CSAERGTGFKNEQFF